This T cell receptor beta chain was captured by sequencing in a study of graft-versus-host responses after intestinal transplantation (dated by TCRdb to the early 2020s). In the study overall: Multivisceral, liver-intestinal, or isolated intestinal transplants were received by the recipients. To identify alloreactive clones, pre-transplant mixed lymphocyte reaction products were sequenced and then compared with unstimulated pre-transplant donor and recipient T cells. Anti-thymocyte globulin induction was given to all recipients, followed by maintenance tacrolimus and steroids for 2 to 3 years. Rather than going through the commercial service, samples from a few later patients were sequenced in-house on an Illumina MiSeq and processed with MiXCR. After intestinal transplantation, graft-versus-host and host-versus-graft alloreactive T cell clones in the graft, circulation and bone marrow were tracked using bulk TCR-beta CDR3 sequencing. Of the 20 to 25 intestinal transplant recipients enrolled in the cohort, one of whom was a retransplant, a few patients without pretransplant specimens were excluded. Donor T cell macrochimerism was defined as a peak of at least 4% donor T cells among recipient peripheral blood mononuclear cells.

Libraries were built with the immunoSEQ multiplex PCR assay. For most patients, genomic DNA was isolated using the Qiagen DNeasy Blood and Tissue Kit and was shipped frozen to Adaptive Biotechnologies for TCR sequencing. For most patients, high-throughput TCR-beta CDR3 sequencing of genomic DNA was performed by Adaptive Biotechnologies. Per the original workflow: TCR sequencing data for over 15 patients were retrieved from Adaptive's ImmunoSEQ software; three other patients were processed with MiXCR and VDJtools. To correct CD4 versus CD8 sorting errors, any sequence found in both subsets at a frequency ratio below 5:1 was removed. CDR3 nucleotide sequences shared by donor and recipient were removed because the origin of these sequences could not be assigned. To be classed as alloreactive, a clone needed at least 2-fold expansion over unstimulated cells and a minimum CFSE-low frequency of 0.002% (template counts) or 0.001% (read counts). A clone was considered mappable if detected in the sequenced pre-transplant spleen, lymph node, or MLR CFSE-low populations of the donor or recipient. The cumulative frequency of alloreactive clones was calculated as a percentage of all sequences, weighted by copy number. TCRdb obtained this table from immuneACCESS and retained in-frame rearrangements with V and J assigned. These tables miss some clones; where compared with another copy, unresolved V genes account for less than half of the shortfall, and the remainder is unexplained. The V and J calls and clone size are taken from that table; D and trimming were inferred from the DNA. This sample has about 110,000 clones in its table, and roughly 95% of those were observed once. 0.5% to 0.6% of the sample rests with the top ten.

Read against the paper, the sample's time point label means: cells obtained before transplantation from donor or recipient. CD3+CD4+ and CD3+CD8+ populations were FACS-sorted from unstimulated pre-transplant donor and recipient cells taken from spleen or lymph nodes. The germline V gene (reference sequence) sets CDR1 to WNHNN and CDR2 to SYGVQD. From the cysteine through the phenylalanine, the CDR3 covers 13 amino acids. Here the CDR3 DNA is all that survives: 39 bases in frame from base 1. V sheds 6 bases and J sheds 0 bases, leaving 7 bases between their ends. Here is what the overall study found, with its caveats: Early after transplant, peak levels of circulating GvH clones were found to be associated with declines in HvG clones. GvH clones were detected in recipient bone marrow, and some appeared earlier in ileal mucosa or blood, consistent with an intestinal mucosal origin. The relatively low number and heterogeneity of intestinal transplant patients limited the conclusions. In the allografts of patients with donor T cell macrochimerism, GvH to HvG T cell clonal ratios were high.

As regards this clone: Its antigen is currently not known. Nothing much larger sits one base from this clone, and base qualities are not available.

This receptor was taken from a human donor who received an intestinal transplant. The rearrangement joined TRBV10-1 to TRBJ2-3, and possibly TRBD2, on 6 matching bases. The source was unstimulated CD8+ T cells sorted from spleen or lymph node cells, collected before intestinal transplant. The nucleotides are TGCGCCAGCAGCAGCGGGAGCACAGATACGCAGTATTTT. This codes for CASSSGSTDTQYF.